This is a list of T cell receptor beta chains from one sample in a study of T cell responses to AZD1222 COVID-19 vaccine. The table came from immunoSEQ multiplex PCR; TCRdb's copy has only in-frame clones and leaves some out. This table holds roughly 150,000 clones, roughly nine tenths found once. This specimen was peripheral blood, taken 28 days after the second AZD1222 dose. These receptors all come from an adult who received the AZD1222 COVID-19 vaccine. Both conserved end residues are part of each CDR3. A D gene is named only where the DNA matches it firmly. For some rows the clone size is stated as once, few or many, or as a class when expanded; others skip it.

>NA|NA|TRBV6-5|12|TRBJ2-1
CASSSSIHEQFF
TGTGCCAGCAGTTCTAGCATTCATGAGCAGTTCTTC
>NA|NA|TRBV5-3|15|TRBJ2-3
CARSLAGGHPDTQYF
TGTGCCAGAAGCTTGGCCGGGGGCCACCCAGATACGCAGTATTTT
>TRBD1|NA|TRBV15|15|TRBJ2-6
CATRGGHFGANVLTF
TGTGCCACCCGAGGGGGCCACTTTGGGGCCAACGTCCTGACTTTC
>NA|NA|TRBV15|12|TRBJ1-2
CATGGPDYGYTF
TGTGCCACCGGGGGGCCTGACTATGGCTACACCTTC
>NA|NA|TRBV4-1|13|TRBJ2-7
CASSRDPTYEQYF
TGCGCCAGCAGCCGGGACCCAACCTACGAGCAGTACTTC
>NA|NA|TRBV4-1|15|TRBJ2-2
CASSQVQGYTGELFF
TGCGCCAGCAGCCAAGTGCAGGGCTACACCGGGGAGCTGTTTTTT
>NA|NA|TRBV5-4|15|TRBJ2-7
CASSLDGDNSYEQYF
TGTGCCAGCAGCTTGGACGGGGACAATTCCTACGAGCAGTACTTC
>TRBD2|NA|TRBV5-6|15|TRBJ2-7
CASSLLAGGPYEQYF
TGTGCCAGCAGCTTGCTAGCGGGAGGGCCTTACGAGCAGTACTTC
>NA|NA|TRBV19|14|TRBJ1-5
CASSWGVGDQPQHF
TGTGCCAGTAGTTGGGGAGTAGGTGATCAGCCCCAGCATTTT
>TRBD1|NA|TRBV7-2|15|TRBJ1-2
CASSAGQGASYGYTF
TGTGCCAGCAGCGCAGGGCAGGGGGCAAGCTATGGCTACACCTTC
>TRBD2|NA|TRBV7-9|13|TRBJ2-1
CASSPGTSNEQFF
TGTGCCAGCAGCCCAGGGACTAGCAATGAGCAGTTCTTC
>TRBD1|once|TRBV4-1|16|TRBJ2-1
CASSQEGTGGSNEQFF
TGCGCCAGCAGCCAAGAAGGGACAGGGGGCTCCAATGAGCAGTTCTTC
>NA|NA|TRBV28|12|TRBJ1-1
CASSSGIPIAFF
TGTGCCAGCAGTTCCGGGATCCCGATAGCTTTCTTT
>NA|NA|TRBV28|17|TRBJ1-6
CASSSEGRKNYNSPLHF
TGTGCCAGCAGTTCTGAGGGACGGAAAAACTATAATTCACCCCTCCACTTT
>TRBD2|NA|TRBV5-4|16|TRBJ2-2
CASSLGLAGNTGELFF
TGTGCCAGCAGCTTGGGACTAGCGGGGAACACCGGGGAGCTGTTTTTT
>NA|NA|TRBV28|15|TRBJ1-1
CASRVPGHSSGEAFF
TGTGCCAGCAGAGTACCGGGACATTCGTCGGGTGAAGCTTTCTTT
>TRBD1|NA|TRBV5-1|14|TRBJ2-5
CASSLGRGQETQYF
TGCGCCAGCAGCTTGGGCAGGGGGCAAGAGACCCAGTACTTC
>NA|NA|TRBV7-9|15|TRBJ2-2
CASQGGRIHTGELFF
TGTGCCAGCCAAGGAGGCCGGATCCACACCGGGGAGCTGTTTTTT
>NA|NA|TRBV27|15|TRBJ2-1
CASSATGWGYNEQFF
TGTGCCAGCAGTGCAACAGGGTGGGGCTACAATGAGCAGTTCTTC
>NA|once|TRBV7-8|15|TRBJ1-5
CASSLERTAQRPQHF
TGTGCCAGCAGCTTAGAACGGACGGCTCAGAGGCCCCAGCATTTT
>TRBD1|NA|TRBV27|16|TRBJ1-6
CASSVQGATYNSPLHF
TGTGCCAGCAGCGTACAGGGGGCCACCTATAATTCACCCCTCCACTTT
>NA|once|TRBV28|17|TRBJ1-5
CASSSLSSWGSNQPQHF
TGTGCCAGCAGTTCCTTGTCAAGTTGGGGCAGCAATCAGCCCCAGCATTTT
>NA|NA|TRBV7-9|17|TRBJ2-1
CASSRPLTEVGRNEQFF
TGTGCCAGCAGCCGGCCCCTAACGGAGGTGGGTCGCAATGAGCAGTTCTTC
>NA|NA|TRBV4-1|11|TRBJ1-1
CASSRRSEAFF
TGCGCCAGCAGCCGTCGCTCCGAAGCTTTCTTT
>NA|NA|TRBV6-5|15|TRBJ1-1
CASSPSLDLRGEAFF
TGTGCCAGCAGTCCCTCCCTTGACTTACGAGGTGAAGCTTTCTTT
>TRBD2|NA|TRBV3-1/TRBV3-2|19|TRBJ2-5
CASSQEFRLAGAGQETQYF
TGTGCCAGCAGCCAAGAATTTAGACTAGCGGGGGCCGGACAAGAGACCCAGTACTTC
>NA|NA|TRBV19|20|TRBJ2-5
CASSTFPLRALNLGEETQYF
TGTGCCAGTAGTACATTCCCGCTTCGGGCGCTAAACTTGGGCGAAGAGACCCAGTACTTC
>NA|NA|TRBV7-8|14|TRBJ1-1
CASSLVQGGTEAFF
TGTGCCAGCAGCTTAGTACAGGGTGGCACTGAAGCTTTCTTT
>TRBD2|NA|TRBV19|14|TRBJ2-1
CASSPTGTSVEQFF
TGTGCCAGTAGCCCCACCGGGACTAGCGTCGAGCAGTTCTTC
>TRBD2|once|TRBV7-6|13|TRBJ2-7
CASSLGGGEEQYF
TGTGCCAGCAGCTTAGGCGGGGGGGAAGAGCAGTACTTC
>NA|NA|TRBV11-1|13|TRBJ1-2
CASSLENNYGYTF
TGTGCCAGCAGCTTAGAGAACAACTATGGCTACACCTTC
>NA|NA|TRBV3-1/TRBV3-2|12|TRBJ1-4
CASSQDYEKLFF
TGTGCCAGCAGCCAGGACTATGAAAAACTGTTTTTT
>NA|NA|TRBV5-1|14|TRBJ2-1
CASSNDGVANEQFF
TGCGCCAGCAGCAACGACGGGGTAGCCAATGAGCAGTTCTTC
>NA|NA|TRBV7-9|12|TRBJ1-1
CASSRPETEAFF
TGTGCCAGCAGTAGACCAGAAACTGAAGCTTTCTTT
>NA|NA|TRBV20-1|11|TRBJ2-3
CSARNADTQYF
TGCAGTGCTAGGAACGCAGATACGCAGTATTTT
>NA|NA|TRBV10-2|12|TRBJ2-3
CASSESADTQYF
TGCGCCAGCAGTGAGTCGGCAGATACGCAGTATTTT
>NA|NA|TRBV27|15|TRBJ2-7
CASSLSPGGAYEQYF
TGTGCCAGCAGTTTATCGCCCGGAGGAGCCTACGAGCAGTACTTC
>NA|NA|TRBV27|15|TRBJ2-1
CASSLPRGPHNEQFF
TGTGCCAGCAGTCTCCCCCGGGGGCCCCACAATGAGCAGTTCTTC
>TRBD1|NA|TRBV5-1|17|TRBJ1-2
CASSLKGATGPGYGYTF
TGCGCCAGCAGCTTGAAAGGGGCGACAGGGCCGGGCTATGGCTACACCTTC
>NA|once|TRBV5-6|16|TRBJ1-2
CASSLAAWGTNYGYTF
TGTGCCAGCAGCCTTGCAGCATGGGGGACCAACTATGGCTACACCTTC
>TRBD1|NA|TRBV5-1|12|TRBJ2-1
CASSEQGSEQFF
TGCGCCAGCAGCGAACAGGGGAGTGAGCAGTTCTTC
>NA|NA|TRBV15|14|TRBJ1-2
CATSRDLGPNGYTF
TGTGCCACCAGCAGAGATCTGGGCCCCAATGGCTACACCTTC